The entry below gives a single T cell receptor beta chain sequence along with its context. This may be a read error: a much more frequent sequence differs by one nucleotide. The researchers produced TCR beta cDNA from 500 to 550 ng total RNA with a constant-region primer. Libraries of TCR beta came from three nested multiplex PCR rounds with slightly modified ARM-PCR. A C-beta reverse primer and TRBV1-TRBV30 forward primers served in each of the first two PCR rounds, at approximately 10 cycles apiece. TCRdb used MiXCR to reprocess the multiplex PCR reads, holding one entry per CDR3 protein. The sample shows approximately 73,000 distinct CDR3 sequences, 71% of them seen only once. The sample comes from a study of tumor-infiltrating lymphocytes in primary liver carcinoma. Germline CDR1 and CDR2: DFQATT and SNEGSKA (reference sequence). The CDR3 totals 15 residues. Co-extraction of both nucleic acids (RNA and DNA) used roughly 20-33 mg of unsorted bulk tissue. Surgical resection was the treatment these patients received for primary liver carcinoma.

The receptor comes from a woman aged 60-75 years with primary liver carcinoma and hepatitis B virus infection. The chain joins TRBV20-1 to TRBJ2-7; 7 positions match TRBD2. The material sequenced was liver tumor tissue from sampling region 4. Indicated subset: tumor region T4, right-lateral pole. The DNA for the CDR3 is TGCAGTACTAGAAAGGCGGGAGCTCGTATTTACGAGCAGTACTTC. Amino acid sequence: CSTRKAGARIYEQYF.